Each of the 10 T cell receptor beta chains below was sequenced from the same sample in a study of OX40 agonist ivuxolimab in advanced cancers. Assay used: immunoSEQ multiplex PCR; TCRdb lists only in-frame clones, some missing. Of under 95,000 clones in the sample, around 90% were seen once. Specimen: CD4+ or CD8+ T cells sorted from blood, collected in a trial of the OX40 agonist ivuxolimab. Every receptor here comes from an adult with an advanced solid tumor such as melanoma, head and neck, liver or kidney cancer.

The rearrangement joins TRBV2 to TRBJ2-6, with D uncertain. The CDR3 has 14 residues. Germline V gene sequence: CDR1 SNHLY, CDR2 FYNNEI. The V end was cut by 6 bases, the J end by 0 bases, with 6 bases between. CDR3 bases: TGTGCCAGCAGCTTCAGCTCTGGGGCCAACGTCCTGACTTTC. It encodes CASSFSSGANVLTF.

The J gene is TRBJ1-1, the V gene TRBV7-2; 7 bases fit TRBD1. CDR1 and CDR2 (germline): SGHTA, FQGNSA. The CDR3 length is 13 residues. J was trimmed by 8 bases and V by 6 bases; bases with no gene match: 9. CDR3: CASRNTTGTEAFF. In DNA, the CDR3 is TGTGCCAGCAGGAATACGACAGGGACCGAAGCTTTCTTT.

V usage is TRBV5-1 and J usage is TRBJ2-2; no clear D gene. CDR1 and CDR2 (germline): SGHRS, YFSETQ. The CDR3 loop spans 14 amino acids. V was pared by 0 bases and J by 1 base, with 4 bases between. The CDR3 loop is CASSLAGNTGELFF. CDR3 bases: TGCGCCAGCAGCTTGGCTGGGAACACCGGGGAGCTGTTTTTT.

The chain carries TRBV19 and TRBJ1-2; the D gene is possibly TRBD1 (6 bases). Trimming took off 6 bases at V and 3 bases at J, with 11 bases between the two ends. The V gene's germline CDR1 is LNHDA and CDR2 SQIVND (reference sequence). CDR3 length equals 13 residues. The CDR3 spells CASRSTGYYGYTF. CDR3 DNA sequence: TGTGCCAGTAGGTCAACAGGGTACTATGGCTACACCTTC.

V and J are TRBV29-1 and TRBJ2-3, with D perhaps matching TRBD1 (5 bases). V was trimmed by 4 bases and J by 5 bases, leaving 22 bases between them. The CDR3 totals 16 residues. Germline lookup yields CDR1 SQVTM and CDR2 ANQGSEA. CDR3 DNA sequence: TGCAGCGTTGTTATCTTGACAGCCTCTGTAATAGATACGCAGTATTTT. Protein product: CSVVILTASVIDTQYF.

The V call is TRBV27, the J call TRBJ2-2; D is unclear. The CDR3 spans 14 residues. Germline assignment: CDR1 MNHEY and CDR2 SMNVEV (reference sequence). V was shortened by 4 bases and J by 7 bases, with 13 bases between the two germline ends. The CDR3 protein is CASSSSLVIGELFF. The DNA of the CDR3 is TGTGCCAGCAGTTCTAGTCTAGTCATCGGGGAGCTGTTTTTT.

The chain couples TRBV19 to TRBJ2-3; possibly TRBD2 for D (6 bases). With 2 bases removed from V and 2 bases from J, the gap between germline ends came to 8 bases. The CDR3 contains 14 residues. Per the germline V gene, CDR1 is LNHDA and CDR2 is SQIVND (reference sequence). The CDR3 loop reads CASSISGPTDTQYF. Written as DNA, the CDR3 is TGTGCCAGTAGTATAAGCGGGCCCACAGATACGCAGTATTTT.

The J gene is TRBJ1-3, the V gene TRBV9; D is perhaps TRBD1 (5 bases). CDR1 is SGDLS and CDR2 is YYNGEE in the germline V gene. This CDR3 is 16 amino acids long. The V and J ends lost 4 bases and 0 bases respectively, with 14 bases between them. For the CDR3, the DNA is TGTGCCAGCAGCCCCAGGGTGGGTCTCTCTGGAAACACCATATATTTT. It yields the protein CASSPRVGLSGNTIYF. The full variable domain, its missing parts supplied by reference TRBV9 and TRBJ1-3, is DSGVTQTPKHLITATGQRVTLRCSPRSGDLSVYWYQQSLDQGLQFLIQYYNGEERAKGNILERFSAQQFPDLHSELNLSSLELGDSALYFCASSPRVGLSGNTIYFGEGSWLTVV.

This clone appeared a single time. CDR3: CASKRVEGFDQPQHF. The CDR3 nucleotides are TGTGCCAGTAAGAGGGTCGAGGGGTTCGATCAGCCCCAGCATTTT. The chain has TRBV6-1 and TRBJ1-5; possible D gene TRBD1, 5 bases. The V end was cut by 9 bases, the J end by 5 bases, with 20 bases between. CDR1 and CDR2 from the germline V gene are MNHNS and SASEGT. This CDR3 has 15 residues.

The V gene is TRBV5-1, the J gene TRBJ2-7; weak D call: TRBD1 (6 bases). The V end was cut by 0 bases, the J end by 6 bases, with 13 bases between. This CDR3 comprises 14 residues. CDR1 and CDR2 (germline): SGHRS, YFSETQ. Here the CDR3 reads CASSLEGQLSEQYF. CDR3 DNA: TGCGCCAGCAGCTTGGAAGGACAGTTAAGCGAGCAGTACTTC.